This TCR beta chain was sequenced for a study of identical twins. Study outcomes and limitations: Invariant MAIT and iNKT cells could partly confound zero-insertion analyses.

This CDR3 contains 12 residues. V was clipped by 8 bases and J by 4 bases, with 12 bases between them. Germline values: CDR1 WSHSY, CDR2 SAAADI. TCRdb redid the calling of the 5' RACE reads with MiXCR, one entry per CDR3 protein. The data contain 200,000 to 250,000 distinct CDR3 sequences, roughly 7% of them singletons. This clonotype was counted at least ten times. The target antigen is unknown. The same sample was also used in a study of yellow fever vaccine responses in identical twins. That report notes: Vaccine-induced T cell responses in twins were reportedly observed to appear partly convergent, partly personalized.

This receptor was identified in a young woman in good health. This chain links TRBV10-2 with TRBJ2-7; the D is unclear. Sample: memory (CD45RO+) T cells sorted from blood. DNA of the CDR3: TGCGCCAGCGGACGACTCGAATACGAGCAGTACTTC. As protein: CASGRLEYEQYF.